This T cell receptor (beta chain) originates from a study of blood T cells in healthy people across ages. Study-level results: More naive CD4+ cells and higher diversity marked long-lived donors relative to aged donors.

The CDR3 runs 15 residues. V was pared by 7 bases and J by 0 bases, with 16 bases between. The V gene's germline CDR1 is SNHLY and CDR2 FYNNEI. Researchers isolated at least 6 million PBMCs per sample. Through a sample-barcoded 5' primer and a J-beta primer mix, a second PCR was run for roughly 7 to 11 cycles. TCRdb re-called the 5' RACE reads with MiXCR, one entry per CDR3 protein. The profile shows roughly 2 million distinct CDR3 sequences, around 50% of them singletons. Comment on this clonotype: Antigen: not known.

The rearrangement links TRBV2 to TRBJ2-7; D may be TRBD1 or TRBD2 (5 bases each). Sequenced input: blood. This receptor was obtained from a woman in her thirties or forties in good health. The CDR3 DNA is TGTGCCAGCAATCAGCGGTTAGGGGCCTCCTACGAGCAGTACTTC. Translation gives CASNQRLGASYEQYF.